These 27 T cell receptor beta chains originate from one sample sequenced in a study of glioma-infiltrating T cells after dendritic cell vaccination. Using immunoSEQ multiplex PCR, the repertoire was profiled, and TCRdb retains in-frame clones only, with some absent. The data show about 95,000 clones, approximately 81% seen once. Sequenced here: blood, sampled before dendritic cell vaccination. The receptors here all came from a human donor with glioblastoma.

The rearrangement uses TRBV7-9 and TRBJ1-5; TRBD1 matches 7 bases. With V trimmed by 8 bases and J by 1 base, 8 bases remained unmatched. This CDR3 spans 15 amino acids. Germline loops: CDR1 SEHNR, CDR2 FQNEAQ (reference sequence). CDR3: CASAQGGRSNQPQHF. The CDR3 bases are TGTGCCAGCGCGCAAGGGGGCCGCAGCAATCAGCCCCAGCATTTT.

The chain couples TRBV30 to TRBJ2-7; 8 bases agree with TRBD2. The CDR3 has 14 amino acids. The germline V gene has CDR1 GTSNPN and CDR2 SVGIG (reference sequence). The trim removed 1 base at V and 3 bases at J, leaving 5 bases unmatched. CDR3: CAWSGRGGFYEQYF. Here the CDR3 DNA reads TGTGCCTGGAGTGGTCGGGGGGGCTTCTACGAGCAGTACTTC.

The chain has TRBV6-5 and TRBJ2-7, with D possibly being TRBD1 (6 bases). The CDR3 runs to 14 residues. The V end was cut by 0 bases, the J end by 10 bases, with 16 bases between. The germline gives CDR1 MNHEY, CDR2 SVGAGI. The CDR3 coding sequence is TGTGCCAGCAGTTACTCGACAGCCCAACAGGGCCAGTACTTC. Its protein is CASSYSTAQQGQYF.

The rearrangement links TRBV6-5 to TRBJ2-1; TRBD2 matches 11 bases. CDR3 length: 15 residues. CDR1 MNHEY and CDR2 SVGAGI come from the germline V gene. Trimming took 6 bases from V and 3 from J; bases not matched to a gene: 4. CDR3 in amino acids: CASREGLADYNEQFF. The CDR3 region has the DNA TGTGCCAGCAGGGAGGGACTAGCGGACTACAATGAGCAGTTCTTC.

The rearrangement links TRBV27 to TRBJ1-2, with 10 bases fitting TRBD1. The CDR3 has 19 residues. V lost 5 bases to trimming and J lost 4 bases; unmatched junction nucleotides: 19. The germline gives CDR1 MNHEY, CDR2 SMNVEV (reference sequence). The CDR3 loop reads CASSPAFDRGRSRGYGYTF. The DNA for the CDR3 is TGTGCCAGCAGTCCCGCCTTCGACAGGGGGCGGTCCCGGGGCTATGGCTACACCTTC.

The chain uses TRBV30 and TRBJ1-1; 7 positions match TRBD1. The CDR3 loop spans 13 amino acids. Germline V gives CDR1 GTSNPN, CDR2 SVGIG (reference sequence). The ends lost 3 bases at V and 5 bases at J; junction bases unmatched: 6. CDR3 residues: CAWSPGGGTEAFF. The CDR3 DNA sequence: TGTGCCTGGAGCCCAGGGGGTGGAACTGAAGCTTTCTTT.

V usage is TRBV21-1 and J usage is TRBJ1-2; the table calls TRBD1, which could not be checked here. TRBV21-1 is listed as a pseudogene. The CDR3 contains 16 residues. The CDR3 here is CASSKARDRSYYGYTF. CDR3 nucleotide sequence: TGTGCCAGCAGCAAAGCGAGGGACAGGTCCTACTATGGCTACACCTTC.

This chain links TRBV5-1 with TRBJ2-3; D gene uncertain. There are 15 residues in the CDR3. Germline V gene sequence: CDR1 SGHRS, CDR2 YFSETQ. Trimming took off 3 bases at V and 1 base at J, with 12 bases between the two ends. The CDR3 DNA follows: TGCGCCAGCAGCTCCTTAGAAGAGGGCACAGATACGCAGTATTTT. Residues: CASSSLEEGTDTQYF. Complete variable domain (other parts from reference TRBV5-1 and TRBJ2-3): KAGVTQTPRYLIKTRGQQVTLSCSPISGHRSVSWYQQTPGQGLQFLFEYFSETQRNKGNFPGRFSGRQFSNSRSEMNVSTLELGDSALYLCASSSLEEGTDTQYFGPGTRLTVL.

This chain connects TRBV6-5 to TRBJ2-7; 7 bases are shared with TRBD1. Germline CDR1 and CDR2: MNHEY and SVGAGI. With V trimmed by 2 bases and J by 5 bases, 6 bases remained unmatched. CDR3 length: 14 residues. The CDR3 loop reads CASSYVSRGHEQYF. In nucleotides, the CDR3 is TGTGCCAGCAGTTACGTGAGTAGGGGGCACGAGCAGTACTTC.

The genes are TRBV5-1 and TRBJ2-1; a weak D match, TRBD2 (6 bases). Germline CDR1 SGHRS, CDR2 YFSETQ. Trimming cost V 0 bases and J 8 bases, with 15 bases left between them. The CDR3 length is 15 residues. The chain's CDR3 is CASSLVGGSTDEQFF. The CDR3 DNA follows: TGCGCCAGCAGCTTGGTGGGGGGTAGCACCGATGAGCAGTTCTTC. Full variable domain (missing parts from reference TRBV5-1 and TRBJ2-1): KAGVTQTPRYLIKTRGQQVTLSCSPISGHRSVSWYQQTPGQGLQFLFEYFSETQRNKGNFPGRFSGRQFSNSRSEMNVSTLELGDSALYLCASSLVGGSTDEQFFGPGTRLTVL.

This clone was detected only a few times. The CDR3 sequence: CSVEKLVNEQFF. The CDR3 DNA is TGCAGCGTTGAGAAGCTGGTCAATGAGCAGTTCTTC. V usage is TRBV29-1 and J usage is TRBJ2-1; D is ambiguous. Trimming stripped 3 bases from V and 6 bases from J, with 9 bases between. Germline CDR1 is SQVTM and CDR2 is ANQGSEA. This CDR3 has 12 amino acids.

The V gene is TRBV10-2, the J gene TRBJ2-1; TRBD2 matches 10 bases. Germline CDR1 reads WSHSY; CDR2 reads SAAADI. The CDR3 loop spans 15 amino acids. V was pared by 7 bases and J by 8 bases, with 11 bases of the junction left unmatched. CDR3 sequence: CASTTKRGGRYEQFF. CDR3 nucleotide sequence: TGCGCCAGCACCACAAAGCGGGGGGGAAGGTATGAGCAGTTCTTC.

The J gene is TRBJ1-5, the V gene TRBV18; 9 bases align to TRBD1. J gave up 8 bases and V 6 bases, and 11 bases lay outside the gene matches. The CDR3 consists of 15 residues. CDR1 KGHSH and CDR2 LQKENI come from the germline V gene. The CDR3 protein is CASSKEGTGIKPQHF. The CDR3 bases are TGTGCCAGCTCCAAAGAAGGGACAGGGATTAAGCCCCAGCATTTT.

The rearrangement joins TRBV5-4 to TRBJ1-3; D may be TRBD1 (5 bases). Germline loops: CDR1 SGHNT, CDR2 YYREEE (reference sequence). V dropped 3 bases and J dropped 2 bases, with 9 bases sitting between them. This CDR3 spans 14 amino acids. The CDR3 protein is CASSSPGAGNTIYF. The CDR3 DNA is TGTGCCAGCAGCTCCCCGGGGGCTGGAAACACCATATATTTT.

The J gene is TRBJ2-2, the V gene TRBV7-9; 9 bases map to TRBD1. Per germline, CDR1 SEHNR and CDR2 FQNEAQ (reference sequence). The CDR3 covers 17 residues. Trimming took 5 bases from V and 2 from J; bases not matched to a gene: 9. DNA for the CDR3: TGTGCCAGCAGCAGACTATCGGGACAGGGCAACACCGGGGAGCTGTTTTTT. Translating gives CASSRLSGQGNTGELFF.

The chain recombines TRBV18 with TRBJ2-7, with 14 bases fitting TRBD2. Losses at the gene ends were 5 bases for V and 3 bases for J; bases not matched to a gene: 3. The CDR3 has 15 amino acids. Germline V gene lookup returns CDR1 KGHSH and CDR2 LQKENI. In DNA, the CDR3 is TGTGCCAGCTCATCGGGACTAGCGGGAGACTACGAGCAGTACTTC. Translating gives CASSSGLAGDYEQYF. Combining the CDR3 with reference TRBV18 and TRBJ2-7 gives the whole variable domain NAGVMQNPRHLVRRRGQEARLRCSPMKGHSHVYWYRQLPEEGLKFMVYLQKENIIDESGMPKERFSAEFPKEGPSILRIQQVVRGDSAAYFCASSSGLAGDYEQYFGPGTRLTVT.

This chain links TRBV9 with TRBJ1-1, with D maybe TRBD1 (5 bases). The germline CDR1 and CDR2 sequences are SGDLS and YYNGEE. The V gene lost 4 bases and the J gene lost 4 bases, with 20 bases spanning the gap. The CDR3 is 16 residues long. The CDR3 region is CASSPRSWAQGTEAFF. The DNA for the CDR3 is TGTGCCAGCAGCCCTCGTTCCTGGGCTCAGGGCACTGAAGCTTTCTTT. Variable domain in full (rest from reference TRBV9 and TRBJ1-1): DSGVTQTPKHLITATGQRVTLRCSPRSGDLSVYWYQQSLDQGLQFLIQYYNGEERAKGNILERFSAQQFPDLHSELNLSSLELGDSALYFCASSPRSWAQGTEAFFGQGTRLTVV.

J is TRBJ2-7 and V is TRBV10-1; D perhaps matches TRBD1 (6 bases). Trimming left V 0 bases short and J 6 bases short, with 12 bases between. The CDR3 is 14 amino acids. Germline CDR1 WNHNN, CDR2 SYGVQD (reference sequence). The CDR3 region is CASSESTAGAEQYF. The CDR3 bases are TGCGCCAGCAGTGAGTCGACGGCAGGGGCCGAGCAGTACTTC.

This chain links TRBV6-5 with TRBJ2-7, with D possibly matching TRBD2 (5 bases). V lost 7 bases and J lost 2, with 18 bases in between. The CDR3 length is 15 residues. Germline V gene lookup returns CDR1 MNHEY and CDR2 SVGAGI. CDR3 in DNA: TGTGCCAGCATCCCTCGGGAATCCGGCCCCTACGAGCAGTACTTC. It is translated as CASIPRESGPYEQYF.

This sequence joins TRBV11-3 and TRBJ2-7; tentatively, D is TRBD2 (5 bases). Deletions cut 5 bases from V and 3 bases from J, with 11 bases between. In germline, CDR1 is SGHNT, CDR2 YENEEA. The CDR3 extends over 13 amino acids. The CDR3 reads CASSRGKGYEQYF. In DNA form, the CDR3 reads TGTGCCAGCAGCCGAGGGAAAGGCTACGAGCAGTACTTC.

J is TRBJ2-3 and V is TRBV5-3; D might be TRBD2 (5 bases). TRBV5-3 is an open reading frame, and its role is uncertain. Deletions cut 4 bases from V and 6 bases from J, with 21 bases between. The CDR3 spans 16 residues. Here the CDR3 reads CARSLYKGPTGDTQYF. The CDR3 DNA sequence: TGTGCCAGAAGCCTCTACAAAGGCCCGACGGGGGATACGCAGTATTTT.

The rearrangement joins TRBV6-4 to TRBJ1-1, with 11 positions matching TRBD1. Losses at the gene ends were 6 bases for V and 1 base for J; bases not matched to a gene: 7. This CDR3 is 16 amino acids long. Germline V gives CDR1 MRHNA, CDR2 SNTAGT. CDR3 sequence (DNA): TGTGCCAGCAGCCCCTTCGGACAGGGGGCGAACACTGAAGCTTTCTTT. This encodes CASSPFGQGANTEAFF.

The count of this clone is one. The V call is TRBV19, the J call TRBJ1-3, with a tentative D call TRBD1 (5 bases). Deletions cut 3 bases from V and 0 bases from J, with 12 bases between. CDR3 length equals 16 residues. Germline CDR1 reads LNHDA; CDR2 reads SQIVND (reference sequence). As DNA, the CDR3 is TGTGCCAGTAGTATCACAGGCACCGTCTCTGGAAACACCATATATTTT. Its translation: CASSITGTVSGNTIYF.

As for this clone: Lacking the conserved final phenylalanine or tryptophan, this CDR3 likely reflects a read error. The DNA is omitted, as the CDR3 cannot be located on it reliably, and the CDR3 follows TCRdb's listing. V usage is TRBV28 and J usage is TRBJ1-1. CDR1 is MDHEN, CDR2 SYDVKM, per germline. Inclusive of both ends, the CDR3 amounts to 10 amino acids. CDR3 residues: CASSLFRAEV.

The chain is built from TRBV23-1 and TRBJ2-7; 7 nucleotides match TRBD1. TRBV23-1 is sorted into the ORF group, with uncertain function. This CDR3 is 14 amino acids long. Unmatched junction bases numbered 11, after V lost 6 bases and J lost 6 bases. CDR3 coding DNA: TGCGCCAGCAGCGAAAGACAGGGTAAGGGCGAGCAGTACTTC. Its protein is CASSERQGKGEQYF.

The CDR3 coding sequence is TGTGCCAGCAGCCCACCGCCCATTACAGGGGAAGAGACCCAGTACTTC. Its translation is CASSPPPITGEETQYF. The chain joins TRBV5-4 to TRBJ2-5; TRBD1 matches 7 bases. The CDR3 loop spans 16 amino acids. Germline V gives CDR1 SGHNT, CDR2 YYREEE (reference sequence). Germline trimming cut 4 bases from V and 3 bases from J; bases unmatched to any gene: 12. The variable domain in full, completed from reference TRBV5-4 and TRBJ2-5, reads ETGVTQSPTHLIKTRGQQVTLRCSSQSGHNTVSWYQQALGQGPQFIFQYYREEENGRGNFPPRFSGLQFPNYSSELNVNALELDDSALYLCASSPPPITGEETQYFGPGTRLLVL.

The chain uses TRBV21-1 and TRBJ2-7; TRBD1, the table's D call, lacks a check against the DNA. TRBV21-1 counts as a pseudogene. The CDR3 length is 13 residues. The CDR3 loop reads CASSARDTYEQYF. The CDR3 region has the DNA TGTGCCAGCAGCGCACGGGACACCTACGAGCAGTACTTC.